Each of the 32 T cell receptor beta chains below was sequenced from the same sample in a study of CD8+ T cells in alopecia areata. TCR sequencing used cDNA made by reverse transcription of extracted RNA. Here immunoSEQ multiplex PCR was the method, and the copy in TCRdb shows in-frame clones only, minus some. The table shows roughly 210,000 clones, with approximately 47% occurring only once. Treatment in this sample: oral pan-JAK inhibitor, 5-10 mg twice daily. The starting material was CD4+ T cells sorted from blood, obtained at roughly week 36, from a patient treated with tofacitinib. Source of these receptors: a human donor with alopecia areata.

This clone turned up a few times. This chain joins TRBV25-1 and TRBJ1-5; D is unresolved. The CDR3 spans 14 residues. The V gene lost 7 bases and the J gene lost 7 bases, with 17 bases spanning the gap. CDR1 MGHDK and CDR2 SYGVNS come from the germline V gene. The DNA for the CDR3 is TGTGCCAGCAAGGAAGCAGAACTCAGGCAGCCCCAGCATTTT. Encoded protein: CASKEAELRQPQHF.

The V and J genes are TRBV7-3 and TRBJ1-1; weak D call: TRBD1 (5 bases). Trimming stripped 5 bases from V and 1 base from J, with 8 bases between. CDR3 size: 13 residues. Germline-derived CDR1 and CDR2 are SGHTA and FQGTGA. In DNA form, the CDR3 reads TGTGCCAGCAGCACCCAGGGGAACACTGAAGCTTTCTTT. As protein: CASSTQGNTEAFF.

This clone was seen more than once but under ten times. The chain couples TRBV29-1 to TRBJ2-5, with D possibly TRBD1 on 5 matching bases. The length of the CDR3 is 11 residues. V was pared by 4 bases and J by 4 bases, with 7 bases between. Germline V gene sequence: CDR1 SQVTM, CDR2 ANQGSEA. Written as DNA, the CDR3 is TGCAGCGTTGCCAGGGTAGAGACCCAGTACTTC. Protein: CSVARVETQYF.

DNA for the CDR3: TGTGCCAGCAGTTCAACACTCCGCGGACTAGCGGGAAGAGACTACGAGCAGTACTTC. Its translation is CASSSTLRGLAGRDYEQYF. The chain uses TRBV27 and TRBJ2-7, with 12 bases fitting TRBD2. Germline CDR1 reads MNHEY; CDR2 reads SMNVEV (reference sequence). V shed 4 bases, J shed 3 bases, and the junction held 16 bases outside the gene matches. The CDR3 spans 19 residues.

The J gene is TRBJ2-7, the V gene TRBV7-2; 10 bases line up with TRBD2. The CDR3 is 15 residues long. The germline CDR1 and CDR2 sequences are SGHTA and FQGNSA. With V trimmed by 3 bases and J by 1 base, 3 bases remained unmatched. CDR3 in DNA: TGTGCCAGCAGCTTTCTAGCGGGGGCATCCTACGAGCAGTACTTC. It encodes CASSFLAGASYEQYF.

This clone was picked up a small number of times. The chain combines TRBV30 with TRBJ2-1, with TRBD2 matching 8 bases. The CDR3 runs 14 residues. The germline gives CDR1 GTSNPN, CDR2 SVGIG (reference sequence). V was clipped by 0 bases and J by 9 bases; unmatched bases: 7. CDR3 nucleotide sequence: TGTGCCTGGAGTGTAGGGCGGGAGGTGGCTGAGCAGTTCTTC. It encodes CAWSVGREVAEQFF.

This chain uses TRBV2 with TRBJ1-2; perhaps TRBD1 as D (6 bases). V gave up 6 bases and J gave up 5 bases, with 10 bases separating them. Germline CDR1 and CDR2: SNHLY and FYNNEI. This CDR3 comprises 12 residues. The CDR3 DNA is TGTGCCAGCAGGGGAGGACAGTATGGCTACACCTTC. As protein: CASRGGQYGYTF. Drawing the rest from reference TRBV2 and TRBJ1-2, the complete variable domain is EPEVTQTPSHQVTQMGQEVILRCVPISNHLYFYWYRQILGQKVEFLVSFYNNEISEKSEIFDDQFSVERPDGSNFTLKIRSTKLEDSAMYFCASRGGQYGYTFGSGTRLTVV.

The J gene is TRBJ2-7, the V gene TRBV18; D perhaps matches TRBD1 (6 bases). This CDR3 has 16 residues. Germline V CDR1 and CDR2: KGHSH, LQKENI. With 1 base removed from V and 0 bases from J, the gap between germline ends came to 13 bases. The CDR3 loop is CASSPRPGEGSYEQYF. CDR3 DNA: TGTGCCAGCTCACCACGTCCAGGGGAAGGCTCCTACGAGCAGTACTTC.

This chain links TRBV7-2 with TRBJ2-5; 12 positions agree with TRBD1. Germline V gene lookup returns CDR1 SGHTA and CDR2 FQGNSA. Trimming took 5 bases from V and 5 from J; bases not matched to a gene: 6. This CDR3 is 15 amino acids long. Written as DNA, the CDR3 is TGTGCCAGCAGCGTTCCGGGACAGGGGGCGGAGACCCAGTACTTC. Translating it yields CASSVPGQGAETQYF.

The V and J genes are TRBV9 and TRBJ2-2, with D tentatively TRBD1 or TRBD2 (5 bases each). This CDR3 has 15 amino acids. Germline V lookup: CDR1 SGDLS, CDR2 YYNGEE. The germline V and J ends were trimmed by 3 bases and 5 bases, with 14 bases remaining between them. The CDR3 DNA reads TGTGCCAGCAGCGAACAGGAGGTCTCGACCGGGGAGCTGTTTTTT. Translated, it gives CASSEQEVSTGELFF. Combining the CDR3 with reference TRBV9 and TRBJ2-2 gives the whole variable domain DSGVTQTPKHLITATGQRVTLRCSPRSGDLSVYWYQQSLDQGLQFLIQYYNGEERAKGNILERFSAQQFPDLHSELNLSSLELGDSALYFCASSEQEVSTGELFFGEGSRLTVL.

The rearrangement joins TRBV30 to TRBJ2-7; a weak D match, TRBD1 (6 bases). V shed 1 base and J shed 0 bases, with 19 bases lying between them. CDR3 length: 17 amino acids. Germline V gene lookup returns CDR1 GTSNPN and CDR2 SVGIG (reference sequence). The CDR3 sequence is CAWSAKVFRDNSYEQYF. In nucleotides, the CDR3 is TGTGCCTGGAGTGCCAAGGTCTTCCGGGACAACTCCTACGAGCAGTACTTC.

The chain uses TRBV29-1 and TRBJ2-5; possible D gene TRBD2, 6 bases. The CDR3 consists of 14 residues. Germline values: CDR1 SQVTM, CDR2 ANQGSEA. Trimming took 1 base from V and 6 from J, leaving 15 bases between them. The DNA for the CDR3 is TGCAGCGTTGAAGGCGTGGAGGGGAGGCAGACCCAGTACTTC. This encodes CSVEGVEGRQTQYF.

About this clone itself: This may be a read error: a much more frequent sequence differs by one nucleotide. This chain joins TRBV4-1 and TRBJ2-2; 9 bases are a match to TRBD1. The CDR3 length is 16 residues. Trimming at V came to 1 base and at J to 5 bases, leaving 5 bases not matched to a gene. Germline V CDR1 and CDR2: MGHRA, YSYEKL. The DNA of the CDR3 is TGCGCCAGCAGCCAAGCTACAGGGGGCGTAACCGGGGAGCTGTTTTTT. It encodes CASSQATGGVTGELFF.

The chain joins TRBV4-1 to TRBJ2-7; 10 bases map to TRBD1. Germline assignment: CDR1 MGHRA and CDR2 YSYEKL. This CDR3 has 15 residues. Trimming removed 2 bases from V and 3 bases from J; junction bases left unmatched: 4. The chain's CDR3 is CASSQMGQGRYEQYF. The CDR3 DNA is TGCGCCAGCAGCCAAATGGGACAGGGGCGCTACGAGCAGTACTTC.

The chain recombines TRBV30 with TRBJ1-5; maybe TRBD1 (5 bases). CDR3 length: 14 residues. CDR1 is GTSNPN, CDR2 SVGIG, per germline (reference sequence). Trimming pared 3 bases from V and 2 bases from J, leaving 11 bases between. The CDR3 loop is CAWRAETGNQPQHF. CDR3 nucleotide sequence: TGTGCCTGGAGGGCCGAGACAGGCAATCAGCCCCAGCATTTT.

This clone came up a few times. V usage is TRBV7-3 and J usage is TRBJ2-1; D uncertain. The length of the CDR3 is 13 residues. V was trimmed by 6 bases and J by 9 bases, leaving 15 bases between them. Germline V gene data show CDR1 as SGHTA and CDR2 as FQGTGA. The CDR3 reads CASSPSVSREQFF. CDR3 bases: TGTGCCAGCAGTCCGAGCGTCAGTCGTGAGCAGTTCTTC.

Remarks on this clone: The sample contains more than one DNA sequence encoding this CDR3. The rearrangement joins TRBV30 to TRBJ1-5, with TRBD1 as a possible D gene (6 bases). V lost 0 bases and J lost 7, with 10 bases in between. This CDR3 contains 13 residues. Germline V gene sequence: CDR1 GTSNPN, CDR2 SVGIG (reference sequence). CDR3 amino acids: CAWSVQGEQPQHF. DNA of the CDR3: TGTGCCTGGAGTGTACAGGGAGAACAGCCCCAGCATTTT.

The chain couples TRBV5-1 to TRBJ2-2; TRBD1 matches 12 bases. CDR1 is SGHRS and CDR2 is YFSETQ in the germline V gene. The ends lost 1 base at V and 7 bases at J; junction bases unmatched: 11. The CDR3 runs to 18 residues. The DNA for the CDR3 is TGCGCCAGCAGCTTGAGGGACAGGGGGCCTACGGGAGGCGGGGAGCTGTTTTTT. Protein sequence: CASSLRDRGPTGGGELFF.

This clone appeared a few times. J is TRBJ2-5 and V is TRBV25-1, with D maybe TRBD2 (8 bases). This CDR3 is 14 amino acids long. V was trimmed by 8 bases and J by 5 bases, leaving 18 bases between them. Germline V CDR1 and CDR2: MGHDK, SYGVNS. CDR3: CASSRGQRGETQYF. CDR3 DNA: TGTGCCAGCTCAAGGGGGCAGCGGGGGGAGACCCAGTACTTC.

This clone was recorded a few times. CDR3 loop: CAWTGLLTEAFF. The CDR3 region has the DNA TGTGCCTGGACAGGGTTACTCACTGAAGCTTTCTTT. This chain joins TRBV30 and TRBJ1-1; D is perhaps TRBD1 (5 bases). Germline V gives CDR1 GTSNPN, CDR2 SVGIG (reference sequence). This CDR3 has 12 amino acids. V shed 4 bases and J shed 4 bases, with 10 bases lying between them.

V is TRBV9 and J is TRBJ2-1, with 10 bases that match TRBD2. V dropped 0 bases and J dropped 0; count of bases not matched to a gene: 6. The CDR3 loop spans 18 amino acids. Germline-derived CDR1 and CDR2 are SGDLS and YYNGEE. As DNA, the CDR3 is TGTGCCAGCAGCGTAGGGCTAGCGGGAGTCCCCTCCTACAATGAGCAGTTCTTC. Amino acids: CASSVGLAGVPSYNEQFF.

J is TRBJ2-7 and V is TRBV6-6; D perhaps matches TRBD2 (7 bases). Deletions cut 7 bases from V and 0 bases from J, with 16 bases between. This CDR3 has 15 amino acids. Germline-derived CDR1 and CDR2 are MNHNY and SVGAGI (reference sequence). Here the CDR3 reads CASTKGGGSSYEQYF. In DNA, the CDR3 is TGTGCCAGCACCAAGGGGGGCGGGAGCTCCTACGAGCAGTACTTC.

This chain links TRBV25-1 with TRBJ2-7; no definite D call. The CDR3 is 11 amino acids. The germline V gene has CDR1 MGHDK and CDR2 SYGVNS. V gave up 4 bases and J gave up 3 bases, with 4 bases separating them. As DNA, the CDR3 is TGTGCCAGCAGTGGGATCTACGAGCAGTACTTC. It yields the protein CASSGIYEQYF.

V gene TRBV15 combines with J gene TRBJ2-5; the match to TRBD1 covers 8 bases. Germline V gene sequence: CDR1 LNHNV, CDR2 YYDKDF (reference sequence). Losses at the gene ends were 1 base for V and 5 bases for J; bases not matched to a gene: 18. The CDR3 sequence is 19 residues long. CDR3 protein: CATSRASAHTGGIQETQYF. The CDR3 nucleotides read TGTGCCACCAGCAGAGCCAGCGCCCATACAGGGGGGATTCAGGAGACCCAGTACTTC.

The chain has TRBV27 and TRBJ2-2; D may be TRBD1 (6 bases). The CDR3 spans 14 residues. Germline CDR1 MNHEY, CDR2 SMNVEV (reference sequence). The V and J ends lost 5 bases and 1 base respectively, with 8 bases between them. The CDR3 is CASSKGENTGELFF. In DNA form, the CDR3 reads TGTGCCAGCAGTAAGGGGGAGAACACCGGGGAGCTGTTTTTT.

J is TRBJ2-5 and V is TRBV15, with TRBD1 matching over 9 bases. Germline loops: CDR1 LNHNV, CDR2 YYDKDF (reference sequence). After removal of 5 bases from V and 1 base from J, the junction contained 8 bases not matched to a gene. CDR3 size: 16 residues. CDR3 amino acids: CATSVGTGLVQETQYF. The CDR3 nucleotides read TGTGCCACCAGCGTTGGGACAGGGTTGGTCCAAGAGACCCAGTACTTC.

The chain employs TRBV18 and TRBJ1-2, with 9 bases lining up with TRBD1. Germline CDR1 is KGHSH and CDR2 is LQKENI. This CDR3 contains 16 residues. V lost 0 bases to trimming and J lost 3 bases; unmatched junction nucleotides: 5. CDR3 region: CASSPPNTGGHYGYTF. The CDR3 DNA reads TGTGCCAGCTCACCACCTAACACAGGGGGCCACTATGGCTACACCTTC.

The rearrangement links TRBV7-2 to TRBJ2-7, with D uncertain. The CDR3 consists of 15 residues. V was clipped by 5 bases and J by 0 bases, with 14 bases between them. From germline, CDR1 is SGHTA and CDR2 FQGNSA. The CDR3 sequence: CASSLVVGTSYEQYF. Here the CDR3 DNA reads TGTGCCAGCAGCCTTGTGGTCGGAACCTCCTACGAGCAGTACTTC.

This chain uses TRBV5-1 with TRBJ2-7, with TRBD2 matching 7 bases. V trimming: 4 bases; J trimming: 3 bases; junction bases outside the gene matches: 4. CDR3 length: 13 amino acids. Germline loops: CDR1 SGHRS, CDR2 YFSETQ. As DNA, the CDR3 is TGCGCCAGCAGCCCCGCGGGAGACTACGAGCAGTACTTC. It yields the protein CASSPAGDYEQYF.

This clone was detected a few times. This rearrangement joins TRBV19 to TRBJ2-2, with D tentatively TRBD1 (6 bases). The CDR3 sequence is 15 residues long. Germline values: CDR1 LNHDA, CDR2 SQIVND (reference sequence). V lost 4 bases to trimming and J lost 4 bases, with 13 bases between them. CDR3: CASSTSNRATGELFF. The CDR3, as DNA: TGTGCCAGTAGTACTTCAAACAGGGCCACCGGGGAGCTGTTTTTT.

This clone was seen a single time. CDR3 protein: CASSLTTSGSVHTQYF. The CDR3, as DNA: TGTGCCAGCAGTCTAACTACTAGCGGGAGCGTACATACGCAGTATTTT. V gene TRBV2 combines with J gene TRBJ2-3, with 11 nucleotides matching TRBD2. Germline values: CDR1 SNHLY, CDR2 FYNNEI. The CDR3 sequence is 16 residues long. V lost 5 bases, J lost 7 bases, and 11 bases stayed unmatched.

V is TRBV5-1 and J is TRBJ2-3; D unresolved. The CDR3 sequence is 11 residues long. Germline V gene data show CDR1 as SGHRS and CDR2 as YFSETQ. With 4 bases removed from V and 5 bases from J, the gap between germline ends came to 5 bases. The CDR3 DNA reads as TGCGCCAGCAGCGCCGGAGATACGCAGTATTTT. Protein sequence: CASSAGDTQYF.